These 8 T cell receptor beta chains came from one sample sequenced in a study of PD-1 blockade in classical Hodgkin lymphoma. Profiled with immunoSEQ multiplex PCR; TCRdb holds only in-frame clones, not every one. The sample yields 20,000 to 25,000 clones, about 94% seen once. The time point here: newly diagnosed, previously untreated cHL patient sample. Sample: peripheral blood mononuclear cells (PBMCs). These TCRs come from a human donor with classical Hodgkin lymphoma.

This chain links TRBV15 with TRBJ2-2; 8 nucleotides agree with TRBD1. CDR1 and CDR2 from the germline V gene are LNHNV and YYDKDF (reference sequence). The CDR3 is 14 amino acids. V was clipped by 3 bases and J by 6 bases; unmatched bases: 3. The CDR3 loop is CATSRDRVSGELFF. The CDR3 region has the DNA TGTGCCACCAGCAGGGACAGGGTTTCCGGGGAGCTGTTTTTT.

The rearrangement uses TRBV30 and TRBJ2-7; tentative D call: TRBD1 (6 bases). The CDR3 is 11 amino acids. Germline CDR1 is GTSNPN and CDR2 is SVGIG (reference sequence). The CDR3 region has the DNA TGTGCTTGGGGCAGGGGTTACGAGCAGTACTTC. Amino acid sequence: CAWGRGYEQYF.

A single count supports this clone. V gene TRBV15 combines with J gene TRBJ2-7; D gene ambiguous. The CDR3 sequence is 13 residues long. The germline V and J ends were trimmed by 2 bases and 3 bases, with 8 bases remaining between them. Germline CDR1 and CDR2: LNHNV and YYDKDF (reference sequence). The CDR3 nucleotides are TGTGCCACCAGCAGAAACACTGTCTACGAGCAGTACTTC. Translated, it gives CATSRNTVYEQYF.

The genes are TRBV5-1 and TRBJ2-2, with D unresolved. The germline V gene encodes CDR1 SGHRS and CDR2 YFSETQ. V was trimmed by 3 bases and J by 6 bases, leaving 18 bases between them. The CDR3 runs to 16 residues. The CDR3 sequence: CASSSTQFFISGELFF. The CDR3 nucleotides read TGCGCCAGCAGCTCCACGCAGTTTTTTATTTCCGGGGAGCTGTTTTTT.

The CDR3 DNA sequence: TGTGCCTGGAATCCAGGGGGCGCGGCTGGCTACACCTTC. Amino acid sequence: CAWNPGGAAGYTF. The chain links TRBV30 to TRBJ1-2; the match to TRBD1 covers 8 bases. The CDR3 is made up of 13 amino acids. Per germline, CDR1 GTSNPN and CDR2 SVGIG (reference sequence). V dropped 4 bases and J dropped 7; count of bases not matched to a gene: 8.

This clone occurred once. The DNA of the CDR3 is TGTGCTAGTGGGTTGCCCGCGGGGGCCATCTACGAGCAGTACTTC. Translating gives CASGLPAGAIYEQYF. The rearrangement uses TRBV12-5 and TRBJ2-7; possibly TRBD2 for D (7 bases). The V gene's germline CDR1 is LGHNT and CDR2 FRNRAP. This CDR3 has 15 amino acids. The V gene lost 6 bases and the J gene lost 3 bases, with 18 bases spanning the gap.

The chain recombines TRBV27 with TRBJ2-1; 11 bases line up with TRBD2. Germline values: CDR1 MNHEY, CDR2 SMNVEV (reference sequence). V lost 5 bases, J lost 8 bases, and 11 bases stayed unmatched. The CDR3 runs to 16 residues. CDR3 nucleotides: TGTGCCAGCAGTCCCCGGGTAGCGGGAGGGCCCGATGAGCAGTTCTTC. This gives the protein CASSPRVAGGPDEQFF.

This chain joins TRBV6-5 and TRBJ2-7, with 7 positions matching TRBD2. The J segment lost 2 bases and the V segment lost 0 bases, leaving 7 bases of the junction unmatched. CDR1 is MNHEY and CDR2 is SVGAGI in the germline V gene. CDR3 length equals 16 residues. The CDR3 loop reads CASSYSVAGAPYEQYF. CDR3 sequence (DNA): TGTGCCAGCAGTTACTCAGTTGCGGGAGCCCCCTACGAGCAGTACTTC.